Listed below are T cell receptor beta chains from one sample, sequenced in a study of blood T cells in healthy people across ages. Each CDR3 protein gets one entry after TCRdb re-called the 5' RACE reads with MiXCR. The sample includes 1.5 million to 2 million distinct CDR3 sequences, around 36% of them seen just once. The sequenced sample was blood. These receptors were obtained from a young woman in good health. The CDR3 runs from the conserved cysteine through the conserved F or W. D genes are given only for firm matches. Not all rows give a size; the values are once, few, many and, for expanded clones, a class.

TRBJ2-1,TRBV9,TRBD2,few,TGTGCCAGCAGCCCTAGCGGGGGGCCGGTATTCAATGAGCAGTTCTTC,CASSPSGGPVFNEQFF
TRBJ2-5,TRBV24-1,TRBD1,NA,TGTGCCACCAGTGCCGGGACAGGGGGCCCAGAGACCCAGTACTTC,CATSAGTGGPETQYF
TRBJ2-1,TRBV20-1,NA,NA,TGCAGTGCTAGAAGCCTTAGTAACGATACGTCCTACAATGAGCAGTTCTTC,CSARSLSNDTSYNEQFF
TRBJ2-3,TRBV6-2/TRBV6-3,TRBD2,once,TGTGCCAACAGACCACCTAGACTAGCCGAAAGCACAGATACGCAGTATTTT,CANRPPRLAESTDTQYF
TRBJ1-2,TRBV6-1,NA,few,TGTGCCAGCAGTGAAAGAAGTCAGGTGACGAGAGAGCTTTACTATGGCTACACCTTC,CASSERSQVTRELYYGYTF
TRBJ2-2,TRBV7-9,NA,NA,TGTGCCGGCAGCTTTGGGCAGGGCACCGGGGAGCTGTTTTTT,CAGSFGQGTGELFF
TRBJ2-1,TRBV2,NA,NA,TGTGCCAGCGCCCGAGGGTTTCGTGGTGAGCAGTTCTTC,CASARGFRGEQFF
TRBJ2-7,TRBV6-1,TRBD2,few,TGTGCCAGCAGGCCAGCGGGACCGGTCTACGAGCAGTACTTC,CASRPAGPVYEQYF
TRBJ1-1,TRBV3-1,NA,NA,TGTGCCAGCAGCCAAGTGTCGAGCACTGAAGCTTTCTTT,CASSQVSSTEAFF
TRBJ1-6,TRBV20-1,NA,many,TGCAGGGCCACCCCAGAATCACCCCTCCACTTT,CRATPESPLHF
TRBJ1-1,TRBV29-1,NA,NA,TGCAGCGTTGCCGGACAGTCAAACACTGAAGCTTTCTTT,CSVAGQSNTEAFF
TRBJ1-2,TRBV7-9,TRBD1,NA,TGTGCCAGCAGCGTGCTTCAAAGGGGACAGGTGTATGGCTACACCTTC,CASSVLQRGQVYGYTF
TRBJ1-4,TRBV4-1,NA,NA,TGCGCCAGCAGCCCTATTGGCTGGGAAAAACTGTTTTTT,CASSPIGWEKLFF
TRBJ2-5,TRBV5-1,NA,NA,TGCGCCAGCAGCTCGATGGCAGAAGAGACCCAGTACTTC,CASSSMAEETQYF
TRBJ2-7,TRBV13,TRBD1,NA,TGTGCCAGCAGCTCAGGGACCCCAGGGGGCGGGTACGAGCAGTACTTC,CASSSGTPGGGYEQYF
TRBJ2-7,TRBV5-1,TRBD2,NA,TGCGCCAGCAGCTTGGGACAGCGGGACTCCTACGAGCAGTACTTC,CASSLGQRDSYEQYF
TRBJ2-6,TRBV28,TRBD1,few,TGTGCCAGCAGTTCACCCGGGACAGGTTACTCTGGGGCCAACGTCCTGACTTTC,CASSSPGTGYSGANVLTF
TRBJ2-1,TRBV20-1,TRBD2,NA,TGCAGTGCTAGCGGGACTAGCGGGACCAATGAGCAGTTCTTC,CSASGTSGTNEQFF
TRBJ2-3,TRBV20-1,TRBD2,NA,TGCAGTGCTATGGGACTAGCGGGAAGGGGAGATACGCAGTATTTT,CSAMGLAGRGDTQYF
TRBJ2-3,TRBV20-1,TRBD2,few,TGCAGTGCTACCGATACTAGCGGGAACACAGATACGCAGTATTTT,CSATDTSGNTDTQYF
TRBJ2-5,TRBV3-1,NA,many,TGCGCCAGCAGCCAAGGTACCTCAGAGACCCAGTACTTC,CASSQGTSETQYF
TRBJ1-1,TRBV7-2,NA,NA,TGTGCCAGCAGCTTAGCGAGAGGACGGATGAACACTGAAGCTTTCTTT,CASSLARGRMNTEAFF
TRBJ2-7,TRBV7-2,NA,NA,TGTGTCAGCAGCACAGGTAGGGGGCTAGCGGTCTCCTACGAGCAGTACTTC,CVSSTGRGLAVSYEQYF
TRBJ2-7,TRBV9,TRBD2,few,TGTGCCAGCAGCGTAGCTAGCGGGAGTCCCTACGAGCAGTACTTC,CASSVASGSPYEQYF
TRBJ2-7,TRBV7-2,NA,NA,TGTGCCGGCAGCTTAGTTTCGCCAGGGTTGAACTACGAGCAGTACTTC,CAGSLVSPGLNYEQYF
TRBJ2-7,TRBV20-1,TRBD2,NA,TGCAGTGCTATAGAACGGACTAGCGGGGCCTACGAGCAGTACTTC,CSAIERTSGAYEQYF
TRBJ2-1,TRBV5-5,NA,many,TGTGCCAGCAGTCTACAGGGTTCGAATGAGCAGTTCTTC,CASSLQGSNEQFF